Listed below are T cell receptor beta chains from one sample, sequenced in a study of cytomegalovirus exposure and HLA in healthy donors. Using immunoSEQ multiplex PCR, the repertoire was profiled, and TCRdb retains in-frame clones only, with some absent. Among 150,000 to 200,000 clones, approximately 88% were seen once, and the ten largest hold roughly 6.5%. Sequencing was carried out using PBMCs. The source of these receptors is a man between 18 and 29 years old in good health and CMV-seropositive. The CDR3 runs from the conserved cysteine through the conserved F or W. A D gene is named only where the DNA matches it firmly. Rows give clone size only sometimes, using once, few, many, or a class for an expanded clone.

J gene,V gene,D gene,clone size,CDR3 protein,CDR3 DNA
TRBJ2-6,TRBV18,NA,NA,CASSRDFSGANVLTF,TGTGCCAGCTCACGCGACTTCTCTGGGGCCAACGTCCTGACTTTC
TRBJ1-2,TRBV9,TRBD1,NA,CASAPGVEGARYGYTF,TGTGCCAGCGCCCCAGGGGTGGAGGGGGCTCGGTATGGCTACACCTTC
TRBJ2-7,TRBV28,NA,NA,CASSLWGRGPYEQYF,TGTGCCAGCAGTTTATGGGGCCGGGGTCCTTACGAGCAGTACTTC
TRBJ1-2,TRBV6-5,NA,many,CATSLRGYGYTF,TGTGCCACCAGTCTCCGGGGGTATGGCTACACCTTC
TRBJ1-2,TRBV6-6,TRBD1,NA,CASRDRDYGYTF,TGTGCCAGCAGGGACAGGGACTATGGCTACACCTTC
TRBJ2-5,TRBV7-2,TRBD2,NA,CASIQGSGSYLETQYF,TGTGCCAGCATCCAGGGGAGCGGGAGCTACTTAGAGACCCAGTACTTC
TRBJ2-5,TRBV5-6,TRBD2,NA,CASRPTSEYQETQYF,TGTGCCAGCAGGCCGACTAGCGAGTACCAAGAGACCCAGTACTTC
TRBJ1-1,TRBV2,NA,NA,CASSVLMNTEAFF,TGTGCCAGCAGTGTTTTAATGAACACTGAAGCTTTCTTT
TRBJ2-3,TRBV19,NA,once,CASTHLGKTGVPDTQYF,TGTGCCAGTACCCACCTTGGGAAGACGGGGGTCCCAGATACGCAGTATTTT
TRBJ2-1,TRBV28,NA,NA,CASSGFGGKSYNEQFF,TGTGCCAGCAGTGGGTTCGGCGGAAAGTCCTACAATGAGCAGTTCTTC
TRBJ2-7,TRBV5-1,NA,NA,CASSSSQGSSYEQYF,TGCGCCAGCAGCTCGAGTCAGGGGTCTTCGTACGAGCAGTACTTC
TRBJ2-7,TRBV5-4,NA,NA,CASSLAQAATPYEQYF,TGTGCCAGCAGCTTGGCTCAAGCGGCGACCCCCTACGAGCAGTACTTC
TRBJ2-7,TRBV10-3,TRBD1,NA,CAISRTGDEQYF,TGTGCCATCAGCCGGACAGGGGACGAGCAGTACTTC
TRBJ2-3,TRBV28,NA,NA,CASSFTLSGTDTQYF,TGTGCCAGCAGTTTTACCCTGTCGGGCACAGATACGCAGTATTTT
TRBJ1-1,TRBV5-1,TRBD1,NA,CASSSQGAREAFF,TGCGCCAGCAGCTCACAGGGGGCCCGTGAAGCTTTCTTT
TRBJ2-7,TRBV2,TRBD2,NA,CASRGVGLGFYEQYF,TGTGCCAGCAGAGGGGTCGGACTAGGTTTCTACGAGCAGTACTTC
TRBJ2-1,TRBV25-1,NA,NA,CASSESLASYNEQFF,TGTGCCAGCAGTGAATCTCTAGCCTCGTACAATGAGCAGTTCTTC
TRBJ2-3,TRBV5-4,TRBD1,NA,CASSPRDSSTDTQYF,TGTGCCAGCAGCCCCCGGGACAGTAGCACAGATACGCAGTATTTT
TRBJ2-1,TRBV27,TRBD2,NA,CASEGLAGGGSYNEQFF,TGTGCCAGCGAAGGACTAGCGGGAGGGGGCTCCTACAATGAGCAGTTCTTC
TRBJ2-7,TRBV9,TRBD1,NA,CASSPWDRGNEQYF,TGTGCCAGCAGCCCCTGGGACAGGGGTAACGAGCAGTACTTC
TRBJ2-1,TRBV9,NA,many,CASRPSSAGSYNEQFF,TGTGCCAGCAGACCGTCCTCGGCGGGCTCCTACAATGAGCAGTTCTTC
TRBJ2-1,TRBV27,NA,NA,CASSFLGANEQFF,TGTGCCAGCAGTTTCTTGGGCGCTAATGAGCAGTTCTTC
TRBJ2-7,TRBV25-1,NA,NA,CASSELGGSEQYF,TGTGCCAGCAGTGAATTGGGGGGATCCGAGCAGTACTTC
TRBJ1-2,TRBV27,NA,NA,CASSSGEDAGYTF,TGTGCCAGCAGTTCGGGAGAAGATGCTGGCTACACCTTC
TRBJ2-3,TRBV27,NA,NA,CASSTSGGRGTDTQYF,TGTGCCAGCAGTACTTCTGGGGGCAGGGGAACCGATACGCAGTATTTT
TRBJ1-2,TRBV5-4,NA,NA,CASSQSTGYGYTF,TGTGCCAGCAGCCAATCGACAGGCTATGGCTACACCTTC
TRBJ2-1,TRBV4-1,TRBD2,few,CASSVAGVSNEQFF,TGCGCCAGCAGCGTAGCGGGAGTTAGCAATGAGCAGTTCTTC